A selection of T cell receptor beta chains follows, all from one sample in a study of blood T cell repertoires in COVID-19. Data came from immunoSEQ multiplex PCR; TCRdb stores just in-frame clones and leaves some out. Of over 350,000 clones in the sample, 70% to 90% were seen once. Sequencing input: PBMCs or T cells enriched from blood (not recorded which). Receptor source: a woman aged 18 to 35 who had recovered from COVID-19. Both conserved end residues are part of each CDR3. D genes are given only for firm matches. A row's size may be missing; if present it is once, few, many or a size class.

abundance	v_gene	j_gene	d_gene	CDR3aa	CDR3nt
NA	TRBV30	TRBJ2-7	NA	CAWSGRRGEQYF	TGTGCCTGGAGCGGCAGGAGGGGCGAGCAGTACTTC
NA	TRBV19	TRBJ2-7	TRBD1	CASSNRGRGSPGEQYF	TGTGCCAGTAGTAACAGGGGTAGGGGATCACCCGGCGAGCAGTACTTC
NA	TRBV2	TRBJ2-7	TRBD2	CASSVGGISYEQYF	TGTGCCAGCAGTGTGGGGGGGATCTCCTACGAGCAGTACTTC
NA	TRBV3-1/TRBV3-2	TRBJ2-3	TRBD1	CASSRQGGTDTQYF	TGTGCCAGCAGCCGACAGGGGGGCACAGATACGCAGTATTTT
NA	TRBV2	TRBJ2-5	NA	CASSGEAQYF	TGTGCCAGCAGTGGAGAGGCCCAGTACTTC
NA	TRBV15	TRBJ1-4	NA	CATSMTSGQLHEKLFF	TGTGCCACCAGCATGACCTCGGGACAACTACATGAAAAACTGTTTTTT
NA	TRBV2	TRBJ1-1	NA	CASRAGTEAFF	TGTGCCAGCAGGGCTGGCACTGAAGCTTTCTTT
NA	TRBV18	TRBJ1-2	NA	CASSPPNRYGYTF	TGTGCCAGCTCACCGCCGAACAGATACGGCTACACCTTC
NA	TRBV6-5	TRBJ2-5	TRBD1	CASTHRGETQYF	TGTGCCAGCACCCACAGGGGAGAGACCCAGTACTTC
few	TRBV30	TRBJ2-5	NA	CAWSVSPVQETQYF	TGTGCCTGGAGTGTATCGCCAGTTCAAGAGACCCAGTACTTC
NA	TRBV2	TRBJ1-1	NA	CASTRTRGGSNTEAFF	TGTGCCAGCACCCGAACCAGGGGTGGTAGTAACACTGAAGCTTTCTTT
NA	TRBV7-2	TRBJ2-4	NA	CASSFTDLAKNIQYF	TGTGCCAGCAGCTTTACGGACTTAGCCAAAAACATTCAGTACTTC
NA	TRBV18	TRBJ1-2	TRBD1	CASSPLTGDGYTF	TGTGCCAGCTCACCATTAACAGGGGATGGCTACACCTTC
NA	TRBV4-2	TRBJ2-3	TRBD1	CASSQGGQGTDTQYF	TGTGCCAGCAGCCAAGGAGGACAGGGGACAGATACGCAGTATTTT
NA	TRBV24-1	TRBJ2-7	NA	CATSDVGSYEQYF	TGTGCCACCAGTGATGTCGGTTCCTACGAGCAGTACTTC
NA	TRBV30	TRBJ1-2	NA	CAWSVIPPRGYTF	TGTGCCTGGAGTGTAATTCCCCCCCGTGGCTACACCTTC
few	TRBV7-2	TRBJ1-2	TRBD1	CASSPNRGTNYGYTF	TGTGCCAGCAGCCCGAACAGGGGAACTAACTATGGCTACACCTTC
once	TRBV4-1	TRBJ1-3	NA	CASSPYLITGFSGNTIYF	TGCGCCAGCAGCCCGTACTTAATTACAGGTTTCTCTGGAAACACCATATATTTT
NA	TRBV4-1	TRBJ1-2	TRBD1	CASSQVSGTVYGYTF	TGCGCCAGCAGCCAAGTGTCGGGGACAGTCTATGGCTACACCTTC
NA	TRBV30	TRBJ1-6	NA	CAWSVRGGNSPLHF	TGTGCCTGGAGTGTAAGGGGGGGCAATTCACCCCTCCACTTT
NA	TRBV7-6	TRBJ2-5	NA	CASSFIADLQETQYF	TGTGCCAGCAGCTTCATAGCGGACTTACAAGAGACCCAGTACTTC
once	TRBV18	TRBJ1-1	NA	CASSPPEYMNTEAFF	TGTGCCAGCTCACCACCGGAGTACATGAACACTGAAGCTTTCTTT
NA	TRBV5-1	TRBJ2-3	TRBD2	CASSLAGTSNADTQYF	TGCGCCAGCAGCTTGGCCGGGACTAGCAATGCAGATACGCAGTATTTT
NA	TRBV18	TRBJ1-6	TRBD1	CASSPRGTANSPLHF	TGTGCCAGCTCACCTCGCGGGACAGCTAATTCACCCCTCCACTTT
once	TRBV19	TRBJ2-2	NA	CASEQGSNTGELFF	TGTGCCAGCGAACAGGGCTCGAACACCGGGGAGCTGTTTTTT
NA	TRBV9	TRBJ2-2	NA	CASSVQNTGELFF	TGTGCCAGCAGCGTACAGAACACCGGGGAGCTGTTTTTT
NA	TRBV30	TRBJ1-1	NA	CAWSLPLFPEAFF	TGTGCCTGGAGCCTCCCCCTATTCCCTGAAGCTTTCTTT
NA	TRBV3-1/TRBV3-2	TRBJ2-2	TRBD2	CASSQVTRRGGQDTGELFF	TGTGCCAGCAGCCAGGTCACGAGGCGGGGGGGCCAGGACACCGGGGAGCTGTTTTTT
NA	TRBV19	TRBJ2-7	TRBD1	CASSAGQGTSYEQYF	TGTGCCAGTAGTGCCGGACAGGGAACATCTTACGAGCAGTACTTC
NA	TRBV20-1	TRBJ1-2	NA	CSAFYGYGYTF	TGCAGTGCTTTCTACGGCTATGGCTACACCTTC
NA	TRBV12-3/TRBV12-4	TRBJ2-7	NA	CASTSDSSYEQYF	TGTGCCAGCACCTCGGACAGCTCCTACGAGCAGTACTTC
NA	TRBV27	TRBJ2-1	TRBD2	CASSPRLAGFNEQFF	TGTGCCAGCAGTCCGAGACTAGCGGGGTTTAATGAGCAGTTCTTC
few	TRBV6-5	TRBJ1-2	NA	CASSTRGYTF	TGTGCCAGCAGTACTCGCGGCTACACCTTC
NA	TRBV5-1	TRBJ1-6	TRBD1	CASSWDGTGNSPLHF	TGCGCCAGCAGCTGGGACGGGACAGGTAATTCACCCCTCCACTTT
NA	TRBV12-3/TRBV12-4	TRBJ1-2	NA	CASSPPGAGGYTF	TGTGCCAGCAGTCCCCCAGGGGCGGGTGGCTACACCTTC
NA	TRBV13	TRBJ2-5	NA	CASSLGLNPQETQYF	TGTGCCAGCAGCTTAGGACTAAATCCCCAAGAGACCCAGTACTTC
NA	TRBV5-1	TRBJ2-3	NA	CASRLIETGRTDTQYF	TGCGCCAGCAGACTTATAGAAACGGGTCGCACAGATACGCAGTATTTT
NA	TRBV29-1	TRBJ1-2	NA	CSVVGGGYGYTF	TGCAGCGTTGTCGGTGGTGGCTATGGCTACACCTTC
NA	TRBV4-3	TRBJ1-2	NA	CASSQDLLGGAGGYTF	TGCGCCAGCAGCCAAGACCTTCTCGGCGGGGCCGGTGGCTACACCTTC
NA	TRBV3-1/TRBV3-2	TRBJ1-5	NA	CASSQGGNQPQHF	TGTGCCAGCAGCCAAGGAGGGAATCAGCCCCAGCATTTT
NA	TRBV10-3	TRBJ1-1	TRBD1	CAISNPGTGVLTEAFF	TGTGCCATCAGTAATCCCGGGACAGGGGTTTTAACTGAAGCTTTCTTT
NA	TRBV6-4	TRBJ2-6	TRBD1	CASSDGTGGSGANVLTF	TGTGCCAGCAGTGACGGGACAGGGGGCTCTGGGGCCAACGTCCTGACTTTC
NA	TRBV11-2	TRBJ1-2	NA	CASRLMDGKNYGYTF	TGTGCCAGCAGGTTAATGGACGGGAAAAACTATGGCTACACCTTC
few	TRBV6-5	TRBJ1-1	NA	CASSPRGGTEAFF	TGTGCCAGCAGTCCAAGGGGAGGAACTGAAGCTTTCTTT
NA	TRBV3-1/TRBV3-2	TRBJ1-6	TRBD1	CASSRATGDNSPLHF	TGTGCCAGCAGCCGAGCGACAGGGGATAATTCACCCCTCCACTTT
NA	TRBV11-2	TRBJ2-7	NA	CASSLASSYEQYF	TGTGCCAGCAGCTTAGCGAGCTCCTACGAGCAGTACTTC
NA	TRBV6-5	TRBJ2-7	NA	CASSYSGSAYEQYF	TGTGCCAGCAGTTACTCTGGCAGTGCCTACGAGCAGTACTTC
NA	TRBV30	TRBJ1-1	TRBD1	CAWSRTGGAATEAFF	TGTGCCTGGAGTCGCACAGGGGGCGCGGCCACTGAAGCTTTCTTT
NA	TRBV19	TRBJ1-6	TRBD1	CASSIGTGVLNSPLHF	TGTGCCAGTAGTATTGGGACAGGCGTTCTTAATTCACCCCTCCACTTT
NA	TRBV5-5	TRBJ2-1	NA	CASSFLGSDNEQFF	TGTGCCAGCAGCTTCCTCGGGTCGGACAATGAGCAGTTCTTC
NA	TRBV5-6	TRBJ2-3	NA	CASSLPGLVTDTQYF	TGTGCCAGTTCACTACCAGGGCTGGTCACAGATACGCAGTATTTT
NA	TRBV5-1	TRBJ1-3	NA	CASSLTGSGNTIYF	TGCGCCAGCAGCTTGACAGGCTCTGGAAACACCATATATTTT
once	TRBV19	TRBJ2-7	NA	CASSIVVEQYF	TGTGCCAGTAGTATCGTCGTGGAGCAGTACTTC
NA	TRBV18	TRBJ2-3	TRBD1	CASSPRQGATQYF	TGTGCCAGCTCACCCAGACAGGGGGCTACGCAGTATTTT